Below are 12 T cell receptor beta chains sequenced from a single sample in a study of cytomegalovirus exposure and HLA in healthy donors (dated by TCRdb to between 2016 and 2019). The library was made by the immunoSEQ multiplex PCR assay. For the multiplex PCR, a mixture combining 60 forward primers for TCR Vbeta segments and 13 reverse primers for TCR Jbeta segments was used. In TCRdb, the immuneACCESS table is reduced to in-frame sequences with V and J assigned. These tables do not hold every clone; where another copy was compared, an unresolved V gene accounts for under half, and the others remain unexplained. The sample's table lists a count of 60,000 or so clones. The ten largest clones take up about 9.2% of the sample. Material: PBMCs. The receptors were sampled from a man aged 45-65 years in good health and CMV-seropositive.

J is TRBJ2-7 and V is TRBV28; possibly TRBD2 for D (5 bases). V lost 8 bases and J lost 4, with 12 bases in between. The CDR3 runs to 12 residues. The germline V gene has CDR1 MDHEN and CDR2 SYDVKM. The CDR3 DNA follows: TGTGCCAGCCGAGGGCCAGTGTACGAGCAGTACTTC. Protein product: CASRGPVYEQYF.

The V call is TRBV4-1, the J call TRBJ2-7; 9 positions match TRBD1. Trimming took 3 bases from V and 2 from J; bases not matched to a gene: 5. Germline CDR1 reads MGHRA; CDR2 reads YSYEKL. The CDR3 loop spans 15 amino acids. The CDR3 nucleotides are TGCGCCAGCAGCCATCCGGGACAGGGTCCCTACGAGCAGTACTTC. Translating it yields CASSHPGQGPYEQYF.

The chain combines TRBV6-6 with TRBJ1-2; TRBD1 matches 8 bases. Germline values: CDR1 MNHNY, CDR2 SVGAGI (reference sequence). The CDR3 sequence is 15 residues long. Trimming at V came to 4 bases and at J to 6 bases, leaving 10 bases not matched to a gene. The CDR3 DNA reads TGTGCCAGCAGTTTAGACAGGGGATCAGTGCATGGCTACACCTTC. It encodes CASSLDRGSVHGYTF.

The J gene is TRBJ2-7, the V gene TRBV6-1; the D gene is possibly TRBD2 (6 bases). The CDR3 consists of 18 residues. Germline CDR1 is MNHNS and CDR2 is SASEGT. V lost 0 bases to trimming and J lost 1 base, with 19 bases between them. The CDR3 region is CASSEAQGGEIRSYEQYF. Here the CDR3 DNA reads TGTGCCAGCAGTGAAGCGCAAGGAGGGGAGATACGGTCCTACGAGCAGTACTTC.

CDR3 nucleotide sequence: TGCGCCAGCAGCCAAGAGAACTCCGCCACTAACCGGTATTTT. Translated, it gives CASSQENSATNRYF. The chain is built from TRBV4-1 and TRBJ2-3, with no clear D. The CDR3 spans 14 residues. Trimming pared 0 bases from V and 14 bases from J, leaving 18 bases between. CDR1 MGHRA and CDR2 YSYEKL come from the germline V gene.

Note on this clone: The sample contains more than one DNA sequence encoding this CDR3. The chain carries TRBV13 and TRBJ1-4; 7 nucleotides line up with TRBD1. From germline, CDR1 is PRHDT and CDR2 FYEKMQ (reference sequence). The V gene end was trimmed by 5 bases and the J gene end by 8 bases; junction bases not matched to a gene: 5. This CDR3 is built from 13 residues. DNA of the CDR3: TGTGCCAGCAGCCCACCCAGGGGGGAAAAACTGTTTTTT. Protein: CASSPPRGEKLFF.

The chain is built from TRBV27 and TRBJ2-5, with TRBD2 as a possible D gene (5 bases). This CDR3 region has 13 residues. Trimming took off 3 bases at V and 1 base at J, with 6 bases between the two ends. Germline loops: CDR1 MNHEY, CDR2 SMNVEV (reference sequence). Here the CDR3 reads CASSFGLQETQYF. The DNA of the CDR3 is TGTGCCAGCAGTTTTGGACTCCAAGAGACCCAGTACTTC.

The chain uses TRBV7-9 and TRBJ1-1; D gene uncertain. Germline CDR1 SEHNR, CDR2 FQNEAQ (reference sequence). V lost 0 bases to trimming and J lost 4 bases, with 12 bases between them. CDR3 length: 15 residues. For the CDR3, the DNA is TGTGCCAGCAGCTTAGCAGGGAGTCCTAGCACTGAAGCTTTCTTT. It codes for CASSLAGSPSTEAFF.

This chain links TRBV5-8 with TRBJ2-6; 7 nucleotides line up with TRBD1. CDR3 length equals 16 residues. Germline CDR1 is SGHTS and CDR2 is YDEGEE. V lost 0 bases, J lost 2 bases, and 2 bases stayed unmatched. The CDR3 spells CASSLVRGTGANVLTF. The CDR3 coding sequence is TGTGCCAGCAGCTTGGTCAGGGGGACTGGGGCCAACGTCCTGACTTTC.

The chain couples TRBV7-2 to TRBJ1-1, with a weak D call TRBD1 (5 bases). The CDR3 is 14 residues long. V was clipped by 5 bases and J by 8 bases, with 18 bases between them. CDR1 and CDR2 from the germline V gene are SGHTA and FQGNSA. The CDR3 DNA reads as TGTGCCAGCAGCCCGATAGCTGGGGGACTAGAAGCTTTCTTT. Its protein is CASSPIAGGLEAFF.

The V and J genes are TRBV28 and TRBJ1-1; 7 bases are a match to TRBD1. Germline CDR1 reads MDHEN; CDR2 reads SYDVKM. The CDR3 extends over 15 amino acids. The V gene end was trimmed by 5 bases and the J gene end by 3 bases; junction bases not matched to a gene: 9. CDR3 residues: CASSPPRGAYTEAFF. The CDR3 coding sequence is TGTGCCAGCAGTCCCCCCAGGGGGGCATACACTGAAGCTTTCTTT.

The chain is built from TRBV6-5 and TRBJ2-1; 11 nucleotides line up with TRBD1. Germline V gene data show CDR1 as MNHEY and CDR2 as SVGAGI. The V and J ends lost 7 bases and 4 bases, in that order; junction bases with no gene match: 3. The length of the CDR3 is 14 residues. CDR3 loop: CASTRDRGYNEQFF. The CDR3 DNA reads TGTGCCAGCACCCGGGACAGGGGGTACAATGAGCAGTTCTTC.